A single sample gave rise to the 23 T cell receptor beta chains below, sequenced in a study of blood T cell repertoires in COVID-19. Clones were read by immunoSEQ multiplex PCR, and TCRdb kept only the in-frame ones, dropping some. Of some 520,000 clones listed, 89% are singletons. The specimen sequenced was peripheral blood. The receptors shown here come from a man younger than 30 with COVID-19, enrolled during active disease.

The CDR3 nucleotides are TGTGCCAGCGGACAGATGGAGACCCAGTACTTC. Encoded protein: CASGQMETQYF. The genes are TRBV2 and TRBJ2-5; D possibly corresponds to TRBD1 (6 bases). This CDR3 comprises 11 residues. Per germline, CDR1 SNHLY and CDR2 FYNNEI. V lost 8 bases to trimming and J lost 5 bases, with 9 bases between them.

V usage is TRBV5-1 and J usage is TRBJ2-7; 10 nucleotides match TRBD1. Trimming took 0 bases from V and 0 from J; bases not matched to a gene: 12. Germline loops: CDR1 SGHRS, CDR2 YFSETQ. This CDR3 is built from 19 residues. The CDR3 region is CASSLGDRGPNKSSYEQYF. For the CDR3, the DNA is TGCGCCAGCAGCTTGGGTGACAGGGGGCCCAATAAGAGCTCCTACGAGCAGTACTTC.

This chain joins TRBV7-9 and TRBJ2-7, with 10 bases aligning to TRBD1. Per germline, CDR1 SEHNR and CDR2 FQNEAQ (reference sequence). This CDR3 has 14 residues. The trim removed 3 bases at V and 4 bases at J, leaving 3 bases unmatched. CDR3 nucleotide sequence: TGTGCCAGCAGCTTCGGACAGGGGGGTTACGAGCAGTACTTC. Translating gives CASSFGQGGYEQYF.

The chain uses TRBV7-6 and TRBJ2-1; 7 nucleotides align to TRBD2. Germline V gives CDR1 SGHVS, CDR2 FNYEAQ. The CDR3 consists of 15 residues. With 4 bases clipped from V and 1 base from J, the junction kept 4 bases outside the gene matches. CDR3 region: CASSSTSESYNEQFF. Here the CDR3 DNA reads TGTGCCAGCAGCTCCACTAGCGAATCCTACAATGAGCAGTTCTTC.

This sequence joins TRBV15 and TRBJ2-5, with TRBD1 as a possible D gene (5 bases). The CDR3 length is 14 residues. The germline V gene encodes CDR1 LNHNV and CDR2 YYDKDF (reference sequence). V gave up 2 bases and J gave up 2 bases, with 9 bases separating them. CDR3 sequence: CATSRSTEQETQYF. The CDR3 DNA reads TGTGCCACCAGCAGATCGACAGAACAAGAGACCCAGTACTTC.

This clone was detected only once. This chain joins TRBV10-2 and TRBJ2-1; 7 bases map to TRBD2. CDR1 and CDR2 (germline): WSHSY, SAAADI. V trimming: 6 bases; J trimming: 1 base; junction bases outside the gene matches: 9. The CDR3 runs 16 residues. This CDR3 is CASSERAGESYNEQFF. CDR3 in DNA: TGCGCCAGCAGCGAACGGGCGGGAGAGTCCTACAATGAGCAGTTCTTC.

Points on this clone: This CDR3 is also generated by other DNA sequences in the sample. The rearrangement uses TRBV3-1 (or the pseudogene TRBV3-2) and TRBJ2-3; tentatively, D is TRBD1 (6 bases). The germline V gene has CDR1 LGHDT and CDR2 YNNKEL (reference sequence). The CDR3 is 14 amino acids. V was shortened by 0 bases and J by 3 bases, with 7 bases between the two germline ends. The CDR3 spells CASSQEGGTDTQYF. The CDR3 DNA reads as TGTGCCAGCAGCCAAGAAGGGGGTACAGATACGCAGTATTTT.

This clone was counted only a few times. The rearrangement joins TRBV6-5 to TRBJ1-4, with 8 positions matching TRBD1. The germline gives CDR1 MNHEY, CDR2 SVGAGI. This CDR3 comprises 15 residues. After removal of 4 bases from V and 7 bases from J, the junction contained 8 bases not matched to a gene. CDR3 nucleotide sequence: TGTGCCAGCAGTTCCACGGACAGGGTCCGTGAAAAACTGTTTTTT. Protein sequence: CASSSTDRVREKLFF.

This chain joins TRBV4-1 and TRBJ2-3, with 12 bases fitting TRBD2. This CDR3 contains 16 residues. Germline lookup yields CDR1 MGHRA and CDR2 YSYEKL. Germline trimming cut 4 bases from V and 4 bases from J; bases unmatched to any gene: 6. DNA for the CDR3: TGCGCCAGCAGCCGTGGACTAGCGGGATCCGCAGATACGCAGTATTTT. Translated: CASSRGLAGSADTQYF.

This clone was observed once. The chain is built from TRBV7-6 and TRBJ1-3, with a possible D match to TRBD1 (6 bases). The CDR3 runs to 15 residues. CDR1 and CDR2 (germline): SGHVS, FNYEAQ. V lost 1 base, J lost 3 bases, and 10 bases lay in between. The CDR3 DNA follows: TGTGCCAGCAGCTTAGAGAGGACAGTTGGAAACACCATATATTTT. It is translated as CASSLERTVGNTIYF.

The chain uses TRBV6-5 and TRBJ2-7, with TRBD1 matching over 8 bases. Trimming cost V 4 bases and J 1 base; bases outside gene matches: 9. Per germline, CDR1 MNHEY and CDR2 SVGAGI. The CDR3 sequence is 16 residues long. In DNA, the CDR3 is TGTGCCAGCAGTTCTCTCGGACAGGGCTGGTCCTACGAGCAGTACTTC. Protein sequence: CASSSLGQGWSYEQYF.

The V call is TRBV4-1, the J call TRBJ2-7, with a possible D match to TRBD1 (7 bases). Trimming removed 1 base from V and 0 bases from J, with 13 bases in between. CDR1 is MGHRA, CDR2 YSYEKL, per germline. The CDR3 spans 16 residues. CDR3 nucleotides: TGCGCCAGCAGCCAAGCGGAGGGGGCCTCCTCCTACGAGCAGTACTTC. It translates to CASSQAEGASSYEQYF.

This chain connects TRBV10-2 to TRBJ1-2, with D perhaps matching TRBD1 (6 bases). V shed 4 bases and J shed 4 bases, with 10 bases lying between them. Per the germline V gene, CDR1 is WSHSY and CDR2 is SAAADI. The CDR3 contains 13 residues. Written as DNA, the CDR3 is TGCGCCAGCAGTGGGGACACTTCCTATGGCTACACCTTC. It codes for CASSGDTSYGYTF.

The gene calls are TRBV28 and TRBJ2-3, with a tentative D call TRBD2 (5 bases). There are 18 residues in the CDR3. Trimming removed 3 bases at V and 7 bases at J, with 26 bases between. Per the germline V gene, CDR1 is MDHEN and CDR2 is SYDVKM. The CDR3 sequence: CASSFGRVYHGRTNTQYF. The CDR3 nucleotides read TGTGCCAGCAGTTTTGGACGCGTTTACCATGGGAGAACAAATACGCAGTATTTT.

The chain is built from TRBV19 and TRBJ2-1, with D possibly TRBD2 on 7 matching bases. Trimming took off 8 bases at V and 7 bases at J, with 21 bases between the two ends. Per the germline V gene, CDR1 is LNHDA and CDR2 is SQIVND (reference sequence). This CDR3 contains 15 residues. CDR3 DNA: TGTGCCAGTGTTCTTGGCGGGGGCCTGGGGAATGAGCAGTTCTTC. Translation gives CASVLGGGLGNEQFF.

The chain links TRBV19 to TRBJ1-1, with TRBD1 matching over 9 bases. V lost 3 bases and J lost 4; bases outside the gene matches: 3. Germline lookup yields CDR1 LNHDA and CDR2 SQIVND (reference sequence). The CDR3 runs to 14 residues. The CDR3 loop reads CASSIDRGATEAFF. Written as DNA, the CDR3 is TGTGCCAGTAGTATCGACAGGGGGGCCACTGAAGCTTTCTTT.

This clone was found a few times. This chain joins TRBV19 and TRBJ2-7; 9 bases agree with TRBD1. Germline V lookup: CDR1 LNHDA, CDR2 SQIVND (reference sequence). The CDR3 extends over 15 amino acids. Trimming removed 9 bases from V and 0 bases from J; junction bases left unmatched: 9. Written as DNA, the CDR3 is TGTGCCAGGGGGGAAGGGACAGGGATCTCCTACGAGCAGTACTTC. Its protein is CARGEGTGISYEQYF.

The genes are TRBV18 and TRBJ2-1; a weak D match, TRBD1 (5 bases). V dropped 3 bases and J dropped 0 bases, with 9 bases sitting between them. Germline V CDR1 and CDR2: KGHSH, LQKENI. There are 15 residues in the CDR3. CDR3 bases: TGTGCCAGCTCACCGGGGCAACCCTCCTACAATGAGCAGTTCTTC. Protein product: CASSPGQPSYNEQFF.

The chain links TRBV5-6 to TRBJ2-1; D perhaps matches TRBD2 (5 bases). The germline CDR1 and CDR2 sequences are SGHDT and YYEEEE. The V end lost 5 bases, the J end lost 9 bases, and 15 bases lay between the germline ends. The CDR3 runs to 13 residues. The CDR3 loop reads CASSHGRAGEQFF. Written as DNA, the CDR3 is TGTGCCAGCAGTCATGGTCGGGCGGGTGAGCAGTTCTTC.

This chain connects TRBV10-3 to TRBJ2-5; no clear D. The V end was cut by 3 bases, the J end by 5 bases, with 10 bases between. The CDR3 loop spans 13 amino acids. Germline assignment: CDR1 ENHRY and CDR2 SYGVKD. The CDR3 loop is CAISDMTGETQYF. The CDR3 nucleotides are TGTGCCATCAGTGATATGACCGGGGAGACCCAGTACTTC.

This clone was observed a single time. The rearrangement joins TRBV19 to TRBJ2-7; D unclear. Trimming pared 3 bases from V and 5 bases from J, leaving 5 bases between. In germline, CDR1 is LNHDA, CDR2 SQIVND (reference sequence). CDR3 length: 11 residues. The CDR3 here is CASSIGHEQYF. CDR3 in DNA: TGTGCCAGTAGTATTGGCCACGAGCAGTACTTC.

The CDR3 nucleotides are TGTGCCAGCAGCCTCGGACAGGCGGAGACCCAGTACTTC. This encodes CASSLGQAETQYF. The chain employs TRBV7-9 and TRBJ2-5; TRBD1 matches at 7 bases. The CDR3 length is 13 residues. Unmatched junction bases numbered 5, after V lost 5 bases and J lost 5 bases. Germline V CDR1 and CDR2: SEHNR, FQNEAQ (reference sequence).

The chain uses TRBV6-1 and TRBJ2-4; the D gene is possibly TRBD2 (7 bases). Germline V gene data show CDR1 as MNHNS and CDR2 as SASEGT. V was pared by 1 base and J by 0 bases, with 16 bases between. This CDR3 has 18 amino acids. The CDR3 DNA reads TGTGCCAGCAGTGAAGGGGGGGCTAGCGGACTAGCCAAAAACATTCAGTACTTC. Amino acids: CASSEGGASGLAKNIQYF.